This T cell receptor beta chain was sequenced in a study of blood T cell repertoires in COVID-19. Study background: Samples representing acute and convalescent COVID-19 were sourced from the United States, Italy and Spain. The analysed material was cDNA or gDNA that came from T cells, B-cell-depleted T cells, or PBMCs.

This clone was observed at least ten times. This CDR3 spans 15 amino acids. V shed 2 bases and J shed 0 bases, with 8 bases lying between them. Germline V gene sequence: CDR1 MNHEY, CDR2 SVGEGT. Libraries were prepared by immunoSEQ multiplex PCR; TCRdb keeps only in-frame clonotypes and omits some of them. The sample lists about 170,000 clones, around 87% occurring once. The J gene is TRBJ2-1, the V gene TRBV6-2 or TRBV6-3; the D gene is possibly TRBD2 (6 bases). The sequencing sample was made of peripheral blood. The TCR comes from a woman older than 75 with COVID-19, enrolled during active disease. The CDR3 spells CASSYTGGSYNEQFF. The CDR3 nucleotides are TGTGCCAGCAGTTACACCGGGGGCTCCTACAATGAGCAGTTCTTC.